These T cell receptor beta chains were read from a single sample in a study of T-cell reconstitution after alpha-beta-depleted transplantation in children. TCRdb itself ran the PCR reads through MiXCR, one entry per CDR3 protein. There are about 300,000 distinct CDR3 sequences in the sample; roughly 9.1% occur only once, and 7% to 9.5% lies in the top ten. Specimen: PBMCs, collected before TCRalphabeta/CD19-depleted stem cell transplant. Receptor source: a boy under two years old with acute myeloid leukemia, due to receive a stem cell transplant. CDR3s include the opening cysteine and the closing phenylalanine or tryptophan. The order of the fields is D gene, J gene, V gene, clone size, CDR3 DNA, CDR3 protein. The D gene is left open where the match is weak. Rows give clone size only sometimes, using once, few, many, or a class for an expanded clone.

d_gene: -
j_gene: TRBJ2-1
v_gene: TRBV20-1
abundance: many
CDR3nt: TGCAGTGCTAGAGATGGTCAGGGGTGGTACAATGAGCAGTTCTTC
CDR3aa: CSARDGQGWYNEQFF

d_gene: -
j_gene: TRBJ2-3
v_gene: TRBV28
abundance: -
CDR3nt: TGTGCCAGCAGTTTATCCCTGGCCGATACGCAGTATTTT
CDR3aa: CASSLSLADTQYF

d_gene: -
j_gene: TRBJ2-7
v_gene: TRBV18
abundance: many
CDR3nt: TGTGCCAGCTCACCAGCGACAGTGAGGGTCTCCTACGAGCAGTACTTC
CDR3aa: CASSPATVRVSYEQYF

d_gene: -
j_gene: TRBJ1-1
v_gene: TRBV14
abundance: -
CDR3nt: TGTGCCAGCAGCCAAGTGGGAGGGAGCACTGAAGCTTTCTTT
CDR3aa: CASSQVGGSTEAFF

d_gene: -
j_gene: TRBJ2-7
v_gene: TRBV18
abundance: -
CDR3nt: TGTGCCAGCACACCACAGCGCGGGCGGGACGAGCAGTACTTC
CDR3aa: CASTPQRGRDEQYF

d_gene: -
j_gene: TRBJ2-1
v_gene: TRBV12-5
abundance: few
CDR3nt: TGTGCTAGTGGTTTGGCTCCACGGAGCTCCTACAATGAGCAGTTCTTC
CDR3aa: CASGLAPRSSYNEQFF

d_gene: TRBD1
j_gene: TRBJ1-1
v_gene: TRBV10-3
abundance: many
CDR3nt: TGTGCCATCAGTGTAGGACAGGCGGACACTGAAGCTTTCTTT
CDR3aa: CAISVGQADTEAFF

d_gene: -
j_gene: TRBJ2-7
v_gene: TRBV5-1
abundance: many
CDR3nt: TGCGCCAGCAGCCGGATTCAAGGGTATGAGCAGTACTTC
CDR3aa: CASSRIQGYEQYF

d_gene: TRBD1
j_gene: TRBJ2-5
v_gene: TRBV20-1
abundance: few
CDR3nt: TGCAGTGCTCTCAGATGGACAGGGCAAGAGACCCAGTACTTC
CDR3aa: CSALRWTGQETQYF

d_gene: TRBD2
j_gene: TRBJ2-5
v_gene: TRBV5-1
abundance: many
CDR3nt: TGCGCCAGCACGCGGGAGGGAATCCAAGAGACCCAGTACTTC
CDR3aa: CASTREGIQETQYF

d_gene: TRBD2
j_gene: TRBJ2-7
v_gene: TRBV20-1
abundance: -
CDR3nt: TGCAGTGCTAGAGATCCCAGCGGGAGGGTGAGAGAGCAGTACTTC
CDR3aa: CSARDPSGRVREQYF

d_gene: TRBD2
j_gene: TRBJ2-4
v_gene: TRBV29-1
abundance: many
CDR3nt: TGCAGCGTTCCCGGACTAGCGGGAGGTCTAAACATTCAGTACTTC
CDR3aa: CSVPGLAGGLNIQYF

d_gene: -
j_gene: TRBJ2-7
v_gene: TRBV5-1
abundance: -
CDR3nt: TGCGCCAGCAGCGTCCAGGGAAACGAGCAGTACTTC
CDR3aa: CASSVQGNEQYF

d_gene: -
j_gene: TRBJ2-7
v_gene: TRBV13
abundance: few
CDR3nt: TGTGCCAGCAGCTTAGTCGGGCGTTCCGGGTACGAGCAGTACTTC
CDR3aa: CASSLVGRSGYEQYF

d_gene: -
j_gene: TRBJ2-3
v_gene: TRBV5-6
abundance: many
CDR3nt: TGTGCCAGCAGCTTGTTGGGGGGCGCAGATACGCAGTATTTT
CDR3aa: CASSLLGGADTQYF

d_gene: -
j_gene: TRBJ1-1
v_gene: TRBV5-5
abundance: many
CDR3nt: TGTGCCAGCAGCTCTTGGGGGCTTATGAACACTGAAGCTTTCTTT
CDR3aa: CASSSWGLMNTEAFF

d_gene: -
j_gene: TRBJ1-1
v_gene: TRBV5-1
abundance: many
CDR3nt: TGCGCCAGCAGCACAGGCTCCAACACTGAAGCTTTCTTT
CDR3aa: CASSTGSNTEAFF

d_gene: -
j_gene: TRBJ2-1
v_gene: TRBV20-1
abundance: many
CDR3nt: TGCAGTGCTATAACAGTCGGGAGAAATGAGCAGTTCTTC
CDR3aa: CSAITVGRNEQFF

d_gene: -
j_gene: TRBJ2-7
v_gene: TRBV4-1
abundance: -
CDR3nt: TGCGCCAGCAGCCAGGGATCGATCCGGGTAACTGGATCCTACGAGCAGTACTTC
CDR3aa: CASSQGSIRVTGSYEQYF

d_gene: -
j_gene: TRBJ2-5
v_gene: TRBV19
abundance: few
CDR3nt: TGTGCCAGTAGTATACCTAGCATCTGTCAAGAGACCCAGTACTTC
CDR3aa: CASSIPSICQETQYF

d_gene: -
j_gene: TRBJ2-3
v_gene: TRBV11-2
abundance: many
CDR3nt: TGTGCCAGCAGCTTATTGGGCCTGACTAGCACAGATACGCAGTATTTT
CDR3aa: CASSLLGLTSTDTQYF

d_gene: -
j_gene: TRBJ2-3
v_gene: TRBV9
abundance: many
CDR3nt: TGTGCCAGCAGCGTAGCGTACACAGATACGCAGTATTTT
CDR3aa: CASSVAYTDTQYF

d_gene: TRBD2
j_gene: TRBJ2-1
v_gene: TRBV20-1
abundance: many
CDR3nt: TGCAGTGCCCCCCGTCGGACTAGCGGCAATGAGCAGTTCTTC
CDR3aa: CSAPRRTSGNEQFF

d_gene: -
j_gene: TRBJ2-7
v_gene: TRBV12-3/TRBV12-4
abundance: many
CDR3nt: TGTGCCAGCAGCTTAATGACGGAAGCCTACGAGCAGTACTTC
CDR3aa: CASSLMTEAYEQYF

d_gene: -
j_gene: TRBJ1-1
v_gene: TRBV30
abundance: many
CDR3nt: TGTGCCTGGAGTGTAAACTATGCCAGGGTAGGGAAGAACACTGAAGCTTTCTTT
CDR3aa: CAWSVNYARVGKNTEAFF

d_gene: TRBD2
j_gene: TRBJ2-1
v_gene: TRBV29-1
abundance: many
CDR3nt: TGCAGCGTTGACGGTATAGCGGGGGCCTACAATGAGCAGTTCTTC
CDR3aa: CSVDGIAGAYNEQFF

d_gene: TRBD2
j_gene: TRBJ2-1
v_gene: TRBV7-3
abundance: -
CDR3nt: TGTGCCAGCAGCTTAACCTCCGGGACTATAGCCTACAATGAGCAGTTCTTC
CDR3aa: CASSLTSGTIAYNEQFF

d_gene: -
j_gene: TRBJ2-5
v_gene: TRBV29-1
abundance: many
CDR3nt: TGCAGCGTTGTGGGCGGGAACCAAGAGACCCAGTACTTC
CDR3aa: CSVVGGNQETQYF

d_gene: -
j_gene: TRBJ2-1
v_gene: TRBV9
abundance: many
CDR3nt: TGTGCCAGCAGCGTACTTCCTCGCGATGAGCAGTTCTTC
CDR3aa: CASSVLPRDEQFF

d_gene: -
j_gene: TRBJ1-2
v_gene: TRBV20-1
abundance: many
CDR3nt: TGCAGTGCTAGAGAACAAAACTATGGCTACACCTTC
CDR3aa: CSAREQNYGYTF

d_gene: -
j_gene: TRBJ1-6
v_gene: TRBV20-1
abundance: many
CDR3nt: TGCAGTGCTACTGTCTATTCCAGCTCCTATAATTCACCCCTCCACTTT
CDR3aa: CSATVYSSSYNSPLHF

d_gene: -
j_gene: TRBJ2-2
v_gene: TRBV20-1
abundance: many
CDR3nt: TGCAGTGCTAGTGCCGGGGAGCTGTTTTTT
CDR3aa: CSASAGELFF

d_gene: TRBD2
j_gene: TRBJ2-3
v_gene: TRBV7-9
abundance: many
CDR3nt: TGTGCCAGCAGCTTGGGGACTAGCGGGGGAAGGACAGATACGCAGTATTTT
CDR3aa: CASSLGTSGGRTDTQYF

d_gene: -
j_gene: TRBJ1-5
v_gene: TRBV13
abundance: -
CDR3nt: TGTGCCAGCAGCTTAGGCCGGAGGAACAATCAGCCCCAGCATTTT
CDR3aa: CASSLGRRNNQPQHF

d_gene: -
j_gene: TRBJ2-7
v_gene: TRBV28
abundance: many
CDR3nt: TGTGCCAGCAGTTTATTTCCAGGCTACGAGCAGTACTTC
CDR3aa: CASSLFPGYEQYF

d_gene: -
j_gene: TRBJ2-5
v_gene: TRBV7-6
abundance: many
CDR3nt: TGTGCCAGCAGCTTAGCCCGACTAGGGGGAGGAGAGACCCAGTACTTC
CDR3aa: CASSLARLGGGETQYF

d_gene: -
j_gene: TRBJ1-6
v_gene: TRBV15
abundance: few
CDR3nt: TGTGCCACCAGCGGACAGAATGATTCACCCCTCCACTTT
CDR3aa: CATSGQNDSPLHF

d_gene: -
j_gene: TRBJ1-1
v_gene: TRBV20-1
abundance: many
CDR3nt: TGCAGTGCTAGAGACAGGGGTTCGAAGACTGAAGCTTTCTTT
CDR3aa: CSARDRGSKTEAFF

d_gene: -
j_gene: TRBJ2-7
v_gene: TRBV11-3
abundance: many
CDR3nt: TGTGCCAGCAGCTTAGTGGCGTGGGCGGGGAGAAGTTCCTACGAGCAGTACTTC
CDR3aa: CASSLVAWAGRSSYEQYF

d_gene: TRBD2
j_gene: TRBJ2-3
v_gene: TRBV20-1
abundance: many
CDR3nt: TGCAGTGCTCTTAGTCTGGGTACTAGCGGCACAGATACGCAGTATTTT
CDR3aa: CSALSLGTSGTDTQYF

d_gene: TRBD1
j_gene: TRBJ2-5
v_gene: TRBV13
abundance: many
CDR3nt: TGTGCCAGCAGCGCCTCGGGACAGCTCCGTGGGACCCAGTACTTC
CDR3aa: CASSASGQLRGTQYF

d_gene: TRBD2
j_gene: TRBJ2-7
v_gene: TRBV11-1
abundance: -
CDR3nt: TGTGCCAGCAGGATAACCGGGACTAGCGGGAGTCGGCAGTACTTC
CDR3aa: CASRITGTSGSRQYF

d_gene: -
j_gene: TRBJ2-3
v_gene: TRBV7-2
abundance: many
CDR3nt: TGTGCCAGCAGCTTACACGGTGGTCGCACAGATACGCAGTATTTT
CDR3aa: CASSLHGGRTDTQYF

d_gene: -
j_gene: TRBJ2-3
v_gene: TRBV5-1
abundance: -
CDR3nt: TGCGCCAGCAGCCCGAACTTTCCTAGGAGGGATACGCAGTATTTT
CDR3aa: CASSPNFPRRDTQYF

d_gene: TRBD2
j_gene: TRBJ2-2
v_gene: TRBV4-3
abundance: many
CDR3nt: TGCGCCAGCAGTTGGAGCGGGAGCCCCGGGGAGCTGTTTTTT
CDR3aa: CASSWSGSPGELFF